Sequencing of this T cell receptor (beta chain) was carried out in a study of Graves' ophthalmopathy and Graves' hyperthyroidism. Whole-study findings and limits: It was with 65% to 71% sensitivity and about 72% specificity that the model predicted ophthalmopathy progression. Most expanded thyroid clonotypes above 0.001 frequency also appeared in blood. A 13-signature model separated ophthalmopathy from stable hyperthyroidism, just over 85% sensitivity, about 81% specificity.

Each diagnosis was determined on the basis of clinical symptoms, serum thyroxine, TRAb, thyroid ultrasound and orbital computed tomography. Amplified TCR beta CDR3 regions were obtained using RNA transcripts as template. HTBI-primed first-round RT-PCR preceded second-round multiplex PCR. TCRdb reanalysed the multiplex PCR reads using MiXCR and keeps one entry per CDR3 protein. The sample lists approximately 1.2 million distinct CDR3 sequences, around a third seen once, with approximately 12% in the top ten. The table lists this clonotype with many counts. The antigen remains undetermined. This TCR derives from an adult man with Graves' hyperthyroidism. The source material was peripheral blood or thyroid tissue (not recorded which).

Here the CDR3 DNA reads TGTGCCAGCAGCCAAGACTCAAACACCGGGGAGCTGTTTTTT. It codes for CASSQDSNTGELFF. The chain couples TRBV2 to TRBJ2-2; no clear D. CDR1 is SNHLY and CDR2 is FYNNEI in the germline V gene. CDR3 length equals 14 residues. Trimming cost V 6 bases and J 2 bases, with 10 bases left between them.